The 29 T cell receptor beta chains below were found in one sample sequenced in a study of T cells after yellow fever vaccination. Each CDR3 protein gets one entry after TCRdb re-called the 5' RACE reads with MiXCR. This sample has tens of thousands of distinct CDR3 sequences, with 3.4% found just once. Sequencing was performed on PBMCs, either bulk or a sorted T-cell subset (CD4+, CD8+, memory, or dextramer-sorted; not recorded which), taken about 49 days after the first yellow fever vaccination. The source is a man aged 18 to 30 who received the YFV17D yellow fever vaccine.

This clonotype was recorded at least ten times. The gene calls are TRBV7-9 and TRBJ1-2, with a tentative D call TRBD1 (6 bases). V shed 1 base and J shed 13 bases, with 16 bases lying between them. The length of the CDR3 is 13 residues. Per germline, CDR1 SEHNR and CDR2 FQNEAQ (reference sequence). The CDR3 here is CASSLDVRDTGTF. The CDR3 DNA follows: TGTGCCAGCAGCTTAGACGTCCGGGACACCGGCACCTTC.

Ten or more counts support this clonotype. The CDR3 DNA follows: TGTGCCACCAGCAGAGATCGACTAGTGATAACCCAGTACTTC. This encodes CATSRDRLVITQYF. This chain links TRBV15 with TRBJ2-5, with D possibly TRBD2 on 6 matching bases. The germline V gene has CDR1 LNHNV and CDR2 YYDKDF (reference sequence). The germline V and J ends were trimmed by 0 bases and 8 bases, with 13 bases remaining between them. The CDR3 spans 14 residues.

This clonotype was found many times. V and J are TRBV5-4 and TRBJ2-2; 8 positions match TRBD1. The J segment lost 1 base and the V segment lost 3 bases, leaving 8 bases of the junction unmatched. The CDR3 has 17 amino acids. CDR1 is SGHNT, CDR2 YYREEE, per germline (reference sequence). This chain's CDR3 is CASSSPPGTGNTGELFF. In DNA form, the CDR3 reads TGTGCCAGCAGCTCCCCCCCCGGGACAGGGAACACCGGGGAGCTGTTTTTT.

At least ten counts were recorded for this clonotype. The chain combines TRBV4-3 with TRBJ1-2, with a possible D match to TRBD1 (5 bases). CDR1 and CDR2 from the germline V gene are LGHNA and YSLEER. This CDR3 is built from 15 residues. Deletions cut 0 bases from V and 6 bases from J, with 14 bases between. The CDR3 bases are TGCGCCAGCAGCCAAGAAATCCAGGGAGGGGATGGCTACACCTTC. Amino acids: CASSQEIQGGDGYTF.

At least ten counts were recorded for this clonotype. This CDR3 is CASSSSGQLLKPSGQYF. In nucleotides, the CDR3 is TGTGCCAGCAGTTCTTCCGGACAGCTCTTAAAACCTTCGGGGCAGTATTTT. V gene TRBV28 combines with J gene TRBJ2-3, with D possibly being TRBD1 (6 bases). The V gene's germline CDR1 is MDHEN and CDR2 SYDVKM. The CDR3 consists of 17 residues. Trimming took 4 bases from V and 11 from J, leaving 28 bases between them.

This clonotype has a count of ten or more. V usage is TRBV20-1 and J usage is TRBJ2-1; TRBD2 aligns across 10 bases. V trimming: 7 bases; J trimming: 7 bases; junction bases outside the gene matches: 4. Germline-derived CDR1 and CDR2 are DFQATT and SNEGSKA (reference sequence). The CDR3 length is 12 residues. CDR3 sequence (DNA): TGCAGTGTAGCGGGGGGCGGGAATGAGCAGTTCTTC. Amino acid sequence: CSVAGGGNEQFF.

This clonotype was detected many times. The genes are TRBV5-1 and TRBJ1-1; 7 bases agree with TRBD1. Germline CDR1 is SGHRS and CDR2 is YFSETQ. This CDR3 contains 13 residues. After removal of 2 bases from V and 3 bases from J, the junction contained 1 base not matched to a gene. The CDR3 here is CASSLTGDTEAFF. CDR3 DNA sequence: TGCGCCAGCAGCTTAACAGGGGACACTGAAGCTTTCTTT.

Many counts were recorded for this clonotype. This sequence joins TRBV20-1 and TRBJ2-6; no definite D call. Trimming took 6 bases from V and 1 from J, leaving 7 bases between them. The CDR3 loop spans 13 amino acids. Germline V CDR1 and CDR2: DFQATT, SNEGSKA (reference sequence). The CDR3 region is CSALKSGANVLTF. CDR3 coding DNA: TGCAGTGCCCTAAAATCTGGGGCCAACGTCCTGACTTTC.

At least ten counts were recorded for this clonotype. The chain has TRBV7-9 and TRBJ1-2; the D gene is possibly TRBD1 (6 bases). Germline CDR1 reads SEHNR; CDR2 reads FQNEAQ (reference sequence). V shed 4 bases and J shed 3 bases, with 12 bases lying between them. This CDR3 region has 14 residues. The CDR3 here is CASSSTGIDYGYTF. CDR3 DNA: TGTGCCAGCAGCTCCACAGGGATTGACTATGGCTACACCTTC.

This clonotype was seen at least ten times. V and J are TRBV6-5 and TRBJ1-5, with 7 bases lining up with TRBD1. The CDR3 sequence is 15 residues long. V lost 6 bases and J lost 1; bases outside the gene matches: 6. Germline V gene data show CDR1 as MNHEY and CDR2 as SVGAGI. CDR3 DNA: TGTGCCAGCAGGATGACAGGGTGGAGCAATCAGCCCCAGCATTTT. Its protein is CASRMTGWSNQPQHF.

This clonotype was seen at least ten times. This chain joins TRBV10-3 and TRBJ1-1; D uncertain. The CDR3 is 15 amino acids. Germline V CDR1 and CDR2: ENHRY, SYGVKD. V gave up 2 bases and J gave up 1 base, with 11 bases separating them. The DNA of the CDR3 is TGTGCCATCAGTGAGCAAATCTACAAGAACACTGAAGCTTTCTTT. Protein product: CAISEQIYKNTEAFF.

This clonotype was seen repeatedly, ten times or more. The CDR3, as DNA: TGTGCCAGCAGCCCGCAGACACTTTACACTGAAGCTTTCTTT. Translated, it gives CASSPQTLYTEAFF. V gene TRBV7-9 combines with J gene TRBJ1-1; D is uncertain. Germline CDR1 reads SEHNR; CDR2 reads FQNEAQ (reference sequence). Trimming took off 5 bases at V and 3 bases at J, with 13 bases between the two ends. This CDR3 is 14 amino acids long.

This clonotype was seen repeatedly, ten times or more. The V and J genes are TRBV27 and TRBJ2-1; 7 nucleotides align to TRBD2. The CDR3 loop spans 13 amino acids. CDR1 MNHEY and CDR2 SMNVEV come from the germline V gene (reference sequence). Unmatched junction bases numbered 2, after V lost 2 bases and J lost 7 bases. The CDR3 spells CASSLRGENEQFF. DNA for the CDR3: TGTGCCAGCAGTTTACGGGGGGAGAATGAGCAGTTCTTC.

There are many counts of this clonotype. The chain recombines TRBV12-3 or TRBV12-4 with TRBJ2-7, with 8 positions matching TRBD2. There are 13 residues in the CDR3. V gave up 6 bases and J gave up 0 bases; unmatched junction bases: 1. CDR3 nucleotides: TGTGCCAGCAGCGGGGGGGCCTCCTACGAGCAGTACTTC. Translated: CASSGGASYEQYF.

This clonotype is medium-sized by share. The DNA of the CDR3 is TGTGCCAGCAGTTTCCTAGGGGGAGATACGCAGTATTTT. Its protein product is CASSFLGGDTQYF. J is TRBJ2-3 and V is TRBV12-3 or TRBV12-4, with D perhaps TRBD1 (6 bases). The CDR3 extends over 13 amino acids. Trimming took 3 bases from V and 5 from J, leaving 9 bases between them.

CDR3 sequence: CASSWGQAQETQYF. The CDR3 bases are TGTGCCAGCAGCTGGGGACAGGCCCAGGAGACCCAGTACTTC. The chain has TRBV11-2 and TRBJ2-5; 8 bases are a match to TRBD1. This CDR3 region has 14 residues. Germline CDR1 and CDR2: SGHAT and FQNNGV. The ends lost 4 bases at V and 5 bases at J; junction bases unmatched: 6.

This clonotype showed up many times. CDR3: CASSLVSGGAGGEQFF. In nucleotides, the CDR3 is TGTGCCAGCAGCTTAGTGAGCGGGGGGGCCGGCGGTGAGCAGTTCTTC. The V and J genes are TRBV7-2 and TRBJ2-1, with 10 bases matching TRBD2. The germline V gene encodes CDR1 SGHTA and CDR2 FQGNSA. CDR3 length equals 16 residues. V was clipped by 1 base and J by 9 bases; unmatched bases: 9.

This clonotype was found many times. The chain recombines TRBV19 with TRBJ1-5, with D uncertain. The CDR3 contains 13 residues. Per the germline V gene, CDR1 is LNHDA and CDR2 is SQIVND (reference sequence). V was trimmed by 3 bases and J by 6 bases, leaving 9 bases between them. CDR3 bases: TGTGCCAGTAGTATTTCCGGGAGTCAGCCCCAGCATTTT. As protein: CASSISGSQPQHF.

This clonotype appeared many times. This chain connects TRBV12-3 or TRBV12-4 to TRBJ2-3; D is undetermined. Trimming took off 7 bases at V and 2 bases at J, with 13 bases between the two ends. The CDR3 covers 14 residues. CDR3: CASTPLRSTDTQYF. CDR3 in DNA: TGTGCCAGCACTCCTCTCCGGTCCACAGATACGCAGTATTTT.

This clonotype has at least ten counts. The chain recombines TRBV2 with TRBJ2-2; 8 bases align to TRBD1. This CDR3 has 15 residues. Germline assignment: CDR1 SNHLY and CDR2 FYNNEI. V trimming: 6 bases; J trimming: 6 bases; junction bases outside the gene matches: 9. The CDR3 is CASSKVGQAPGELFF. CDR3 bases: TGTGCCAGCAGCAAAGTGGGACAGGCCCCCGGGGAGCTGTTTTTT.

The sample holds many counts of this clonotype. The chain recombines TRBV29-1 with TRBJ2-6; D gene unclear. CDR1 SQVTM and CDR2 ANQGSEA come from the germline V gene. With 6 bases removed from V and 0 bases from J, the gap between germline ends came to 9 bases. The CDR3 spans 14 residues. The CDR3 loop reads CSVTSFSGANVLTF. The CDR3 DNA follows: TGCAGCGTCACCAGTTTCTCTGGGGCCAACGTCCTGACTTTC. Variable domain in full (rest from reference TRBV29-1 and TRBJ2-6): SAVISQKPSRDICQRGTSLTIQCQVDSQVTMMFWYRQQPGQSLTLIATANQGSEATYESGFVIDKFPISRPNLTFSTLTVSNMSPEDSSIYLCSVTSFSGANVLTFGAGSRLTVL.

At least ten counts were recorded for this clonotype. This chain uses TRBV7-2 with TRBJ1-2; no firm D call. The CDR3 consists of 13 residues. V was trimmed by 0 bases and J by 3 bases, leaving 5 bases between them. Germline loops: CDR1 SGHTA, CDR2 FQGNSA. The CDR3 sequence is CASSLATDYGYTF. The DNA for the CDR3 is TGTGCCAGCAGCTTAGCTACGGACTATGGCTACACCTTC.

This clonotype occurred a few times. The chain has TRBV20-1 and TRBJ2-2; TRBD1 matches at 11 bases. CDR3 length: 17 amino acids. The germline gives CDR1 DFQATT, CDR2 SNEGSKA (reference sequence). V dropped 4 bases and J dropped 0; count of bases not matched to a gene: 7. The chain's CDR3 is CSAKGQGASSNTGELFF. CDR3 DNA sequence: TGCAGTGCTAAAGGACAGGGGGCCTCTTCGAACACCGGGGAGCTGTTTTTT.

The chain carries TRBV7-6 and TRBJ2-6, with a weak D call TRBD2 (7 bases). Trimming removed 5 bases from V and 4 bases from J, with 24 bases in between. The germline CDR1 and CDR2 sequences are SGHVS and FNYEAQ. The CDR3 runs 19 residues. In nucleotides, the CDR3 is TGTGCCAGCAGCCGCTTTTGGGGGGGGCCTCGGTCCGGGGCCAACGTCCTGACTTTC. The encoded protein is CASSRFWGGPRSGANVLTF. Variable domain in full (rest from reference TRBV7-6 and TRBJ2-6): GAGVSQSPRYKVTKRGQDVALRCDPISGHVSLYWYRQALGQGPEFLTYFNYEAQQDKSGLPNDRFSAERPEGSISTLTIQRTEQRDSAMYRCASSRFWGGPRSGANVLTFGAGSRLTVL.

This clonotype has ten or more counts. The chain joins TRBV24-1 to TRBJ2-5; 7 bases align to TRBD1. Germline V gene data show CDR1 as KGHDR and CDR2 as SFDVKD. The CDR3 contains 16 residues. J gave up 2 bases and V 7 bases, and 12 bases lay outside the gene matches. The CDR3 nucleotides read TGTGCCACCAGCCTAACCGGGACAGACCGTCAAGAGACCCAGTACTTC. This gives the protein CATSLTGTDRQETQYF.

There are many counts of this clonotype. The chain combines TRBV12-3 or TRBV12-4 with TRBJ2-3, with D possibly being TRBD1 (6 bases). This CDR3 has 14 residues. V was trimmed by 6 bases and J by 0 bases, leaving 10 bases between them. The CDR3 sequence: CASSDRLSTDTQYF. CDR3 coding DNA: TGTGCCAGCAGCGACAGGCTTAGCACAGATACGCAGTATTTT.

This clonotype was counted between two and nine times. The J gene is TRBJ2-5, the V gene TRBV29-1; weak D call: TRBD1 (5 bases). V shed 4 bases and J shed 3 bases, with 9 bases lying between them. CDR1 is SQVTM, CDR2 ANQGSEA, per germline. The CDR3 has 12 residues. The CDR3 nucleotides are TGCAGCGTTGTAGGGGCAGAAGAGACCCAGTACTTC. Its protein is CSVVGAEETQYF.

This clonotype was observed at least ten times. This chain's CDR3 is CAWKRDRPYGYTF. CDR3 in DNA: TGTGCCTGGAAACGAGACCGCCCCTATGGCTACACCTTC. The chain joins TRBV30 to TRBJ1-2, with D uncertain. The CDR3 contains 13 residues. V was shortened by 4 bases and J by 4 bases, with 13 bases between the two germline ends. CDR1 and CDR2 (germline): GTSNPN, SVGIG (reference sequence). Complete variable domain (other parts from reference TRBV30 and TRBJ1-2): SQTIHQWPATLVQPVGSPLSLECTVEGTSNPNLYWYRQAAGRGLQLLFYSVGIGQISSEVPQNLSASRPQDRQFILSSKKLLLSDSGFYLCAWKRDRPYGYTFGSGTRLTVV.

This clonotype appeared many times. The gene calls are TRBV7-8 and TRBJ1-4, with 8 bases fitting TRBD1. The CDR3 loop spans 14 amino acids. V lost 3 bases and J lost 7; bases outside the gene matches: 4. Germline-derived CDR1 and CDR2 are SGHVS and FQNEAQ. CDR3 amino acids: CASSLTGAPEKLFF. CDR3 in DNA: TGTGCCAGCAGCTTGACAGGGGCGCCTGAAAAACTGTTTTTT. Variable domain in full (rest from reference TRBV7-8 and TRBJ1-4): GAGVSQSPRYKVAKRGQDVALRCDPISGHVSLFWYQQALGQGPEFLTYFQNEAQLDKSGLPSDRFFAERPEGSVSTLKIQRTQQEDSAVYLCASSLTGAPEKLFFGSGTQLSVL.